This T cell receptor (beta chain) came from a study of blood T cell repertoires in COVID-19. Using immunoSEQ multiplex PCR, the repertoire was profiled, and TCRdb retains in-frame clones only, with some absent. Of roughly 35,000 clones in the sample, about 81% are singletons; the top ten hold approximately 40%. Sequencing was performed on peripheral blood. This receptor was taken from a man older than 75 with acute or convalescent COVID-19.

CDR3 in DNA: TGTGCCAGCAGCCAAGACCTAGCGGGGGACTCAGGGACGCAGTATTTT. Protein sequence: CASSQDLAGDSGTQYF. The chain employs TRBV4-2 and TRBJ2-3; TRBD2 matches 10 bases. Germline V gene sequence: CDR1 LGHNA, CDR2 YNFKEQ. This CDR3 has 16 amino acids. V lost 0 bases, J lost 9 bases, and 9 bases stayed unmatched.